The clone carrying this TCR beta chain was counted only a few times. What it binds is not known. The data were obtained in a study of T-cell memory formation after mild COVID-19. General study findings and limits: For second-wave clones that peaked at day 37, SARS-CoV-2 specificity went unverified.

TCRdb reprocessed the 5' RACE reads via MiXCR and lists one record per CDR3 protein. The sample holds approximately 190,000 distinct CDR3 sequences, 18% seen once. Trimming took off 3 bases at V and 0 bases at J, with 11 bases between the two ends. Germline lookup yields CDR1 DFQATT and CDR2 SNEGSKA (reference sequence). The CDR3 runs 14 residues. The chain employs TRBV20-1 and TRBJ2-5; no firm D call. The receptor's source is an adult woman who had mild COVID-19 (a few samples of this study predate the infection). Cell type and time point are not known. The source material was PBMCs or a T cell subset sorted from them (not recorded which). In nucleotides, the CDR3 is TGCAGTGCTAGGCCCACTCGGTACCAAGAGACCCAGTACTTC. Translation: CSARPTRYQETQYF.